The next 10 T cell receptor beta chains were all read from a single sample in a study of CD8 T cells in ankylosing spondylitis. Via MiXCR, TCRdb re-called the 5' RACE reads, giving one row per CDR3 protein. The table lists 230,000 or so distinct CDR3 sequences, 15% to 20% of them singletons. Sequenced: blood, either unsorted or a sorted T cell fraction (not recorded which). Receptor source: a male donor with ankylosing spondylitis or in good health (not recorded which).

The rearrangement joins TRBV27 to TRBJ2-3; D could derive from TRBD1 or TRBD2 (5 bases each). Germline lookup yields CDR1 MNHEY and CDR2 SMNVEV (reference sequence). Trimming stripped 4 bases from V and 8 bases from J, with 16 bases between. The length of the CDR3 is 14 residues. In nucleotides, the CDR3 is TGTGCCAGCAGTTCTGGCGGATCGAGGGGTACGCAGTATTTT. It yields the protein CASSSGGSRGTQYF.

As for this clonotype: One base away lies a much larger clone, so this may be a sequencing read error. This chain connects TRBV5-5 to TRBJ1-1, with 7 bases that match TRBD1. CDR1 SGHKS and CDR2 YYEKEE come from the germline V gene (reference sequence). The CDR3 has 14 amino acids. CDR3 protein: CASSSDRAGTKAFF. The DNA of the CDR3 is TGTGCCAGCAGCTCAGACAGGGCCGGCACTAAAGCTTTCTTT.

J is TRBJ2-2 and V is TRBV29-1; D is undetermined. The germline V gene encodes CDR1 SQVTM and CDR2 ANQGSEA. This CDR3 is 10 amino acids long. Trimming removed 5 bases from V and 4 bases from J, with 2 bases in between. CDR3 in amino acids: CSVFTGELFF. The CDR3 nucleotides read TGCAGCGTTTTCACCGGGGAGCTGTTTTTT.

The V gene is TRBV7-3, the J gene TRBJ2-3, with 10 bases lining up with TRBD2. The CDR3 is 15 residues long. The germline V gene has CDR1 SGHTA and CDR2 FQGTGA. The V gene end was trimmed by 5 bases and the J gene end by 2 bases; junction bases not matched to a gene: 4. Here the CDR3 DNA reads TGTGCCAGCAGCCCTAGCGGGAGTTTCACAGATACGCAGTATTTT. This sequence encodes CASSPSGSFTDTQYF.

This clonotype showed up many times. The gene calls are TRBV14 and TRBJ2-5; TRBD1 matches 9 bases. V lost 3 bases, J lost 4 bases, and 9 bases stayed unmatched. The CDR3 runs to 16 residues. The germline V gene has CDR1 SGHDN and CDR2 FVKESK. In DNA, the CDR3 is TGTGCCAGCAGCCAGCGTTATGGACAGGGGTTAGAGACCCAGTACTTC. Its protein is CASSQRYGQGLETQYF.

This clonotype was detected many times. The V gene is TRBV7-6, the J gene TRBJ2-1, with D perhaps TRBD2 (5 bases). The V end lost 5 bases, the J end lost 0 bases, and 14 bases lay between the germline ends. Germline CDR1 is SGHVS and CDR2 is FNYEAQ. The length of the CDR3 is 16 residues. CDR3 protein: CASSAASEGSYNEQFF. The CDR3 coding sequence is TGTGCCAGCAGCGCAGCAAGTGAGGGCTCCTACAATGAGCAGTTCTTC.

The chain recombines TRBV12-3 or TRBV12-4 with TRBJ2-1; D remains ambiguous. The CDR3 runs 12 residues. Trimming removed 3 bases at V and 6 bases at J, with 6 bases between. CDR3 DNA: TGTGCCAGCAGTTTCAGCACCAATGAGCAGTTCTTC. Residues: CASSFSTNEQFF.

The chain recombines TRBV12-3 or TRBV12-4 with TRBJ1-6; TRBD1 aligns across 7 bases. The CDR3 is 14 amino acids. V was clipped by 5 bases and J by 7 bases; unmatched bases: 5. Here the CDR3 reads CASSETGLNSPLHF. The DNA for the CDR3 is TGTGCCAGCAGTGAGACAGGGCTAAATTCACCCCTCCACTTT.

The V and J genes are TRBV6-2 or TRBV6-3 and TRBJ2-1; TRBD1 aligns across 9 bases. The CDR3 covers 15 residues. The V gene's germline CDR1 is MNHEY and CDR2 SVGEGT. V trimming: 6 bases; J trimming: 7 bases; junction bases outside the gene matches: 10. CDR3 loop: CASSVPGQGINEQFF. CDR3 DNA sequence: TGTGCCAGCAGCGTCCCCGGACAGGGGATAAATGAGCAGTTCTTC.

This clonotype was seen only a few times. The chain carries TRBV3-2 and TRBJ2-1; the table names TRBD2, a call not compared with the DNA. TRBV3-2 is classified as a pseudogene. The CDR3 loop spans 15 amino acids. The CDR3 DNA follows: TGTGCCAGCTGCCCTAAGAATAGCGGGAGTAATGAGCAGTTCTTC. It is translated as CASCPKNSGSNEQFF.